The rows below give T cell receptor beta chains drawn from one sample of a study of T cells in Graves' hyperthyroidism and ophthalmopathy. TCRdb recomputed calls from the multiplex PCR reads with MiXCR, one row per CDR3 protein. The data hold hundreds of thousands of distinct CDR3 sequences, with approximately 22% observed a single time. Input material: blood. These receptors were taken from a woman aged 70-85 years with Graves' ophthalmopathy. CDR3s include the opening cysteine and the closing phenylalanine or tryptophan. Fields, in order: clone size, D gene, J gene, V gene, CDR3 DNA, CDR3 protein. The D gene is left open where the match is weak. Some rows mark clone size as missing; the rest say once, few, many or name a class of expanded clone.

>.|TRBD1|TRBJ2-7|TRBV19
TGTGCCAGTAGTACCTTCTCAGGACAGGGCTCCTACGAGCAGTACTTC
CASSTFSGQGSYEQYF
>few|TRBD2|TRBJ2-1|TRBV20-1
TGCAGTGCGCGGGTGGGGACTAGCGGGACCTACAATGAGCAGTTCTTC
CSARVGTSGTYNEQFF
>few|.|TRBJ2-2|TRBV6-9
TGCGCCAGCAGACAGGATCACACCGGGGAGCTGTTTTTT
CASRQDHTGELFF
>.|.|TRBJ2-7|TRBV12-3/TRBV12-4
TGTGCCAGCAGGGCTCAGGGGGGCCACTCCTACGAGCAGTACTTC
CASRAQGGHSYEQYF
>many|TRBD1|TRBJ2-7|TRBV27
TGTGCCAGCAGCCTAGGGACAGCGGCCCACGAGCAGTACTTC
CASSLGTAAHEQYF
>.|.|TRBJ2-2|TRBV12-3/TRBV12-4
TGTGCCAGCAGGCACCCAGGGATCGGGGAGCTGTTTTTT
CASRHPGIGELFF
>many|.|TRBJ2-1|TRBV7-2
TGTGCCAGCAGCTTAATTCTCAATGAGCAGTTCTTC
CASSLILNEQFF
>.|.|TRBJ1-6|TRBV30
TGTGCCTGGACCGGACAGCTTAATTCACCCCTCCACTTT
CAWTGQLNSPLHF
>many|.|TRBJ2-2|TRBV7-9
TGTGCCAGCAGCTTAGCGGGAGCAACGACCGGGGAGCTGTTTTTT
CASSLAGATTGELFF
>many|.|TRBJ2-7|TRBV11-2
TGTGCCAGCAGCTTGGACTGGACGGAGCAGTACTTC
CASSLDWTEQYF
>many|.|TRBJ1-5|TRBV28
TGTGCCGGATTAGAACAGCCCCAGCATTTT
CAGLEQPQHF
>.|.|TRBJ2-1|TRBV2
TGTGCCAGCACTTTGGATCGGAAGCAGTTCTTC
CASTLDRKQFF
>.|TRBD2|TRBJ2-6|TRBV6-2/TRBV6-3
TGTGCCAGCGTAATAGCGGGAGCGGGAGGGGCCAACGTCCTGACTTTC
CASVIAGAGGANVLTF
>few|TRBD2|TRBJ2-2|TRBV10-3
TGTGCCATCAGTGAGTATGGCGGGAGCCTGGGCACCGGGGAGCTGTTTTTT
CAISEYGGSLGTGELFF
>few|.|TRBJ1-1|TRBV7-3
TGTGCCAGCAGTCGGACAACGAGCACTGAAGCTTTCTTT
CASSRTTSTEAFF
>.|TRBD2|TRBJ2-7|TRBV14
TGTGCCAGCAGCCAAGTAACGTTTGGCGGGAGGTACTACGAGCAGTACTTC
CASSQVTFGGRYYEQYF
>many|.|TRBJ1-4|TRBV6-1
TGTGCCAGCAGAGAGACCGGGGGCCGGGAAAAACTGTTTTTT
CASRETGGREKLFF
>few|.|TRBJ1-1|TRBV18
TGTGCCAGCTCATCAATAGGGAATCTGGGCACTGAAGCTTTCTTT
CASSSIGNLGTEAFF
>.|.|TRBJ2-1|TRBV2
TGTGCCAGCGAAATCGGTAGTGAGCAGTTCTTC
CASEIGSEQFF
>.|TRBD2|TRBJ2-1|TRBV2
TGTGCCAGCACCCTCTACCGGGTAAGCGGGACCGGGGCATACAATGAGCAGTTCTTC
CASTLYRVSGTGAYNEQFF
>few|TRBD1|TRBJ1-2|TRBV28
TGTGCCAGCAGTCACCAGACAGGGGGGAACTATGGCTACACCTTC
CASSHQTGGNYGYTF
>few|.|TRBJ2-7|TRBV30
TGTGCCTGCCCCGGGTACGAGCAGTACTTC
CACPGYEQYF
>many|.|TRBJ1-5|TRBV15
TGTGCCACCAGCAGAGATTTGGGCAATCAGCCCCAGCATTTT
CATSRDLGNQPQHF
>few|.|TRBJ1-2|TRBV7-9
TGTGCCAGCAGCTTAGCGGCTAATAACTATGGCTACACCTTC
CASSLAANNYGYTF
>.|.|TRBJ2-5|TRBV4-2
TGTGCCAGCAGCCCCCGTATAGCGAAAGAGACCCAGTACTTC
CASSPRIAKETQYF
>.|.|TRBJ2-7|TRBV10-1
TGCGCCAGCAGTGAGTCAAGCTCCTACGAGCAGTACTTC
CASSESSSYEQYF
>few|TRBD2|TRBJ2-7|TRBV20-1
TGCAGTGCTAGAGATCAAATCCGGGCTAGCGGCAGCTCCTACGAGCAGTACTTC
CSARDQIRASGSSYEQYF
>few|.|TRBJ1-2|TRBV6-6
TGTGCCAGCAGTTACTGGGGGGGGCGCGAAGGCTACACCTTC
CASSYWGGREGYTF
>.|.|TRBJ1-5|TRBV2
TGTGCCAGCAGTGAAGGGGGAGGGGTAGGGCAGCCCCAGCATTTT
CASSEGGGVGQPQHF
>once|.|TRBJ2-7|TRBV20-1
TGCAGTGCTAGCCTGGACTCTCCCTACGAGCAGTACTTC
CSASLDSPYEQYF
>many|.|TRBJ2-7|TRBV27
TGTGCCAGCAGTTCATACACCCACGAGCAGTACTTC
CASSSYTHEQYF
>once|TRBD2|TRBJ2-7|TRBV9
TGTGCCAGCAGCTTCACCGGGACTAGCGTCTACGAGCAGTACTTC
CASSFTGTSVYEQYF
>.|.|TRBJ2-5|TRBV30
TGTGCCTGCGATTCAGGAGGGAGGCAGACCCAGTACTTC
CACDSGGRQTQYF